This TCR beta chain was sequenced during a study of neurological immune-mediated disorders. Germline V gene sequence: CDR1 LGHDT, CDR2 YNNKEL (reference sequence). Trimming cost V 4 bases and J 5 bases; bases outside gene matches: 7. This CDR3 region has 15 residues. TCRdb recomputed calls from the 5' RACE reads with MiXCR, one row per CDR3 protein. Here the sample spans approximately 70,000 distinct CDR3 sequences, roughly 3.9% being singletons. J is TRBJ2-2 and V is TRBV3-1; 7 bases line up with TRBD2. Material: PBMCs. The clonotype was recovered from a man aged 30 to 39 with multiple sclerosis. CDR3 residues: CASSPGWGGTGELFF. The DNA for the CDR3 is TGTGCCAGCAGCCCCGGGTGGGGAGGGACCGGGGAGCTGTTTTTT.